These 18 T cell receptor beta chains came from one sample sequenced in a study of monozygotic twins with inflammatory bowel disease. TCRdb reanalyzed the 5' RACE reads and collapses them to one entry per CDR3 protein, without DNA. The sample table sets out around 400,000 distinct CDR3 sequences. Sequencing was performed on blood. These receptors came from a human donor with ulcerative colitis or Crohn's disease, or a healthy co-twin of an affected twin (not recorded which).

This rearrangement joins TRBV10-3 to TRBJ2-7; TCRdb selects TRBD2, and the lack of DNA leaves this call unchecked. The CDR3 consists of 17 residues. Per germline, CDR1 ENHRY and CDR2 SYGVKD. CDR3 region: CAISDMGSTRTKDEQYF.

The chain combines TRBV6-5 with TRBJ1-1; lacking DNA, the TRBD1 call made by TCRdb goes unchecked. Per the germline V gene, CDR1 is MNHEY and CDR2 is SVGAGI. The CDR3 covers 12 residues. The CDR3 reads CASGSTGLGAFF.

The chain employs TRBV4-1 and TRBJ1-6; the D call from TCRdb, TRBD1, cannot be confirmed without DNA. CDR3 size: 19 residues. From germline, CDR1 is MGHRA and CDR2 YSYEKL. CDR3 in amino acids: CASSQDLWAGQIYNSPLHF.

The J gene is TRBJ2-7, the V gene TRBV11-2; TCRdb's D gene call, TRBD2, goes unchecked for lack of DNA. CDR1 is SGHAT and CDR2 is FQNNGV in the germline V gene. This CDR3 contains 19 residues. CDR3 loop: CASRQTGTSGRSPLYEQYF.

The V and J genes are TRBV6-2 or TRBV6-3 and TRBJ2-7. The CDR3 totals 13 residues. Per germline, CDR1 MNHEY and CDR2 SVGEGT. The CDR3 sequence is CASIQRGSYEQYF.

The chain is built from TRBV12-2 and TRBJ1-1; lacking DNA, the TRBD1 call made by TCRdb goes unchecked. TRBV12-2 is recorded as a pseudogene. The CDR3 has 12 residues. The CDR3 here is CASPPSGGEAFF.

The V call is TRBV29-1, the J call TRBJ1-1; TCRdb designates TRBD1, a call that cannot be tested without DNA. Germline lookup yields CDR1 SQVTM and CDR2 ANQGSEA. The CDR3 runs to 13 residues. CDR3 protein: CSVGTPMNTEAFF.

The chain combines TRBV5-1 with TRBJ1-1; with no DNA, the TCRdb D assignment of TRBD1 cannot be verified. The CDR3 consists of 16 residues. CDR1 is SGHRS and CDR2 is YFSETQ in the germline V gene. The CDR3 spells CASSLGASSQGPEAFF.

The V call is TRBV11-2, the J call TRBJ1-1; the TCRdb call, TRBD1, lacks DNA for checking. CDR1 is SGHAT, CDR2 FQNNGV, per germline. The CDR3 is 18 residues long. The CDR3 reads CASSRPRTGSRWDTEAFF. Supplemented by reference TRBV11-2 and TRBJ1-1, the full variable domain reads EAGVAQSPRYKIIEKRQSVAFWCNPISGHATLYWYQQILGQGPKLLIQFQNNGVVDDSQLPKDRFSAERLKGVDSTLKIQPAKLEDSAVYLCASSRPRTGSRWDTEAFFGQGTRLTVV.

The J gene is TRBJ1-5, the V gene TRBV7-2; the TRBD1 assignment by TCRdb is unverifiable without DNA. The CDR3 is made up of 15 amino acids. Looked up from germline, CDR1 is SGHTA and CDR2 is FQGNSA. CDR3: CASRLTGGANQPQHF.

The J gene is TRBJ2-2, the V gene TRBV9; TCRdb gives TRBD2 as the D gene, but with no DNA this cannot be confirmed. Per the germline V gene, CDR1 is SGDLS and CDR2 is YYNGEE. The CDR3 length is 16 residues. The CDR3 region is CASSLKTSISPRELFF.

The chain joins TRBV6-2 or TRBV6-3 to TRBJ2-7. The CDR3 has 11 amino acids. CDR1 is MNHEY and CDR2 is SVGEGT in the germline V gene. The CDR3 is CASNLIYEQYF.

J is TRBJ2-1 and V is TRBV2; absent DNA, TCRdb's TRBD1 call cannot be checked. Germline assignment: CDR1 SNHLY and CDR2 FYNNEI. This CDR3 has 15 residues. CDR3 amino acids: CASSESRGSYNEQFF.

The CDR3 sequence: CASKSPGPDTQYF. This chain connects TRBV6-6 to TRBJ2-3; TCRdb reports TRBD2, a call that lacks DNA to check it against. The germline V gene encodes CDR1 MNHNY and CDR2 SVGAGI (reference sequence). The CDR3 length is 13 residues.

The rearrangement uses TRBV18 and TRBJ2-2. Germline-derived CDR1 and CDR2 are KGHSH and LQKENI. The CDR3 consists of 13 residues. The CDR3 region is CASSPADTGELFF.

The V call is TRBV11-2, the J call TRBJ2-2; TCRdb returns TRBD1, unconfirmable since there is no DNA. CDR1 is SGHAT and CDR2 is FQNNGV in the germline V gene. The CDR3 is 17 amino acids. The CDR3 here is CASSLRSGGVGTGELFF.

V and J are TRBV6-5 and TRBJ2-5; TCRdb picks TRBD2, but there is no DNA to check that call. This CDR3 comprises 16 residues. The V gene's germline CDR1 is MNHEY and CDR2 SVGAGI. CDR3 loop: CASSYSSGSGWETQYF.

The chain recombines TRBV20-1 with TRBJ1-5; without DNA, the TCRdb call of TRBD1 cannot be checked. Germline V gives CDR1 DFQATT, CDR2 SNEGSKA (reference sequence). This CDR3 has 16 amino acids. The CDR3 reads CSASGGGRSRNQPQHF.